Listed below are T cell receptor beta chains from one sample, sequenced in a study of cytomegalovirus exposure and HLA in healthy donors. Profiled with immunoSEQ multiplex PCR; TCRdb holds only in-frame clones, not every one. This sample has 90,000 to 140,000 clones, with roughly 15% found just once. The sample was PBMCs. These receptors came from a female donor in good health and CMV-seronegative. Each CDR3 is given with its conserved first and last residue. Fields, in order: D gene, V gene, CDR3 length, clone size, J gene, CDR3 protein, CDR3 DNA. The D gene is left open where the match is weak. Where a row states a size, it is once, few, many or the class of an expanded clone; other rows omit it.

D gene: .
V gene: TRBV29-1
CDR3 length: 12
clone size: few
J gene: TRBJ2-5
CDR3 protein: CSVGLPGETQYF
CDR3 DNA: TGCAGCGTTGGTCTTCCGGGGGAGACCCAGTACTTC

D gene: TRBD1
V gene: TRBV18
CDR3 length: 13
clone size: few
J gene: TRBJ2-7
CDR3 protein: CASSIGQGYEQYF
CDR3 DNA: TGTGCCAGCTCAATAGGACAGGGCTACGAGCAGTACTTC

D gene: TRBD2
V gene: TRBV7-9
CDR3 length: 16
clone size: few
J gene: TRBJ2-3
CDR3 protein: CASSAGTSGTTDTQYF
CDR3 DNA: TGTGCCAGCAGCGCCGGGACTAGCGGAACCACAGATACGCAGTATTTT

D gene: .
V gene: TRBV19
CDR3 length: 13
clone size: .
J gene: TRBJ1-2
CDR3 protein: CASSIGGDYGYTF
CDR3 DNA: TGTGCCAGTAGTATCGGAGGGGACTATGGCTACACCTTC

D gene: TRBD1
V gene: TRBV10-1
CDR3 length: 17
clone size: few
J gene: TRBJ1-1
CDR3 protein: CASSAGTGGAGNTEAFF
CDR3 DNA: TGCGCCAGCAGTGCCGGGACAGGGGGCGCCGGGAACACTGAAGCTTTCTTT

D gene: .
V gene: TRBV7-9
CDR3 length: 14
clone size: few
J gene: TRBJ2-7
CDR3 protein: CASSRGGADYEQYF
CDR3 DNA: TGTGCCAGCAGCCGTGGGGGGGCCGACTACGAGCAGTACTTC

D gene: TRBD1
V gene: TRBV10-3
CDR3 length: 15
clone size: .
J gene: TRBJ2-7
CDR3 protein: CAISESQGARNEQYF
CDR3 DNA: TGTGCCATCAGTGAGTCGCAGGGGGCGCGGAATGAGCAGTACTTC

D gene: TRBD1
V gene: TRBV2
CDR3 length: 12
clone size: .
J gene: TRBJ2-5
CDR3 protein: CATPGGQETQYF
CDR3 DNA: TGTGCCACTCCAGGGGGCCAAGAGACCCAGTACTTC

D gene: .
V gene: TRBV5-1
CDR3 length: 15
clone size: few
J gene: TRBJ1-6
CDR3 protein: CASSLEGGSDSPLHF
CDR3 DNA: TGCGCCAGCAGCTTGGAGGGAGGGAGCGATTCACCCCTCCACTTT

D gene: .
V gene: TRBV25-1
CDR3 length: 12
clone size: .
J gene: TRBJ2-7
CDR3 protein: CASSGGAYEQYF
CDR3 DNA: TGTGCCAGCAGTGGGGGGGCCTACGAGCAGTACTTC

D gene: .
V gene: TRBV27
CDR3 length: 12
clone size: few
J gene: TRBJ2-1
CDR3 protein: CASSSVHNEQFF
CDR3 DNA: TGTGCCAGCAGTTCGGTCCATAATGAGCAGTTCTTC

D gene: TRBD2
V gene: TRBV7-3
CDR3 length: 15
clone size: .
J gene: TRBJ2-5
CDR3 protein: CASSATGLAQETQYF
CDR3 DNA: TGTGCCAGCAGCGCAACGGGACTAGCCCAAGAGACCCAGTACTTC

D gene: TRBD2
V gene: TRBV4-2
CDR3 length: 15
clone size: few
J gene: TRBJ2-7
CDR3 protein: CASSRDSGSFYEQYF
CDR3 DNA: TGTGCCAGCAGCCGGGATAGCGGGAGCTTTTACGAGCAGTACTTC

D gene: .
V gene: TRBV27
CDR3 length: 15
clone size: .
J gene: TRBJ1-4
CDR3 protein: CASSLNGRGPEKLFF
CDR3 DNA: TGTGCCAGCAGTTTAAATGGCAGGGGCCCCGAAAAACTGTTTTTT

D gene: TRBD1
V gene: TRBV7-6
CDR3 length: 15
clone size: .
J gene: TRBJ2-3
CDR3 protein: CASSLEGQGVHTQYF
CDR3 DNA: TGTGCCAGCAGCTTAGAGGGTCAGGGGGTGCATACGCAGTATTTT

D gene: .
V gene: TRBV5-1
CDR3 length: 14
clone size: few
J gene: TRBJ1-1
CDR3 protein: CASSLGRAHTEAFF
CDR3 DNA: TGCGCCAGCAGCTTGGGCAGGGCCCACACTGAAGCTTTCTTT

D gene: .
V gene: TRBV21-1
CDR3 length: 16
clone size: .
J gene: TRBJ2-5
CDR3 protein: CASIVGLARNQETQYF
CDR3 DNA: TGTGCCAGCATCGTAGGACTAGCGAGGAACCAAGAGACCCAGTACTTC

D gene: TRBD1
V gene: TRBV27
CDR3 length: 15
clone size: .
J gene: TRBJ1-5
CDR3 protein: CASSFRQGGNQPQHF
CDR3 DNA: TGTGCCAGCTCATTTCGACAGGGTGGCAATCAGCCCCAGCATTTT

D gene: TRBD1
V gene: TRBV9
CDR3 length: 15
clone size: .
J gene: TRBJ1-5
CDR3 protein: CASSVGQRSNQPQHF
CDR3 DNA: TGTGCCAGCAGCGTGGGACAGCGTAGCAATCAGCCCCAGCATTTT

D gene: TRBD1
V gene: TRBV29-1
CDR3 length: 15
clone size: few
J gene: TRBJ2-1
CDR3 protein: CSVGSGTGGYNEQFF
CDR3 DNA: TGCAGCGTTGGCTCCGGGACAGGGGGATACAATGAGCAGTTCTTC

D gene: TRBD2
V gene: TRBV7-3
CDR3 length: 13
clone size: .
J gene: TRBJ2-1
CDR3 protein: CASSLAGGQEQFF
CDR3 DNA: TGTGCCAGCAGCTTAGCGGGAGGGCAGGAGCAGTTCTTC

D gene: .
V gene: TRBV5-1
CDR3 length: 14
clone size: .
J gene: TRBJ2-1
CDR3 protein: CASSLQSSYNEQFF
CDR3 DNA: TGCGCCAGCAGCTTACAGAGCTCCTACAATGAGCAGTTCTTC

D gene: .
V gene: TRBV4-3
CDR3 length: 16
clone size: .
J gene: TRBJ2-4
CDR3 protein: CASSQERAEGKNIQYF
CDR3 DNA: TGCGCCAGCAGCCAAGAGAGGGCGGAGGGCAAAAACATTCAGTACTTC

D gene: TRBD1
V gene: TRBV5-1
CDR3 length: 14
clone size: few
J gene: TRBJ2-7
CDR3 protein: CASSFGQGSYEQYF
CDR3 DNA: TGCGCCAGCAGCTTTGGACAGGGCAGCTACGAGCAGTACTTC

D gene: .
V gene: TRBV9
CDR3 length: 14
clone size: .
J gene: TRBJ1-2
CDR3 protein: CASSETGTNYGYTF
CDR3 DNA: TGTGCCAGCAGTGAGACAGGCACTAACTATGGCTACACCTTC

D gene: TRBD2
V gene: TRBV5-6
CDR3 length: 15
clone size: .
J gene: TRBJ2-1
CDR3 protein: CASSPGPGEGNEQFF
CDR3 DNA: TGTGCCAGCAGCCCTGGCCCCGGGGAGGGCAATGAGCAGTTCTTC

D gene: .
V gene: TRBV7-2
CDR3 length: 13
clone size: .
J gene: TRBJ2-5
CDR3 protein: CASSFAGEETQYF
CDR3 DNA: TGTGCCAGCAGCTTCGCAGGGGAAGAGACCCAGTACTTC

D gene: .
V gene: TRBV7-6
CDR3 length: 13
clone size: .
J gene: TRBJ2-7
CDR3 protein: CASSLANLDEQYF
CDR3 DNA: TGTGCCAGCAGCTTAGCCAACCTAGACGAGCAGTACTTC

D gene: TRBD1
V gene: TRBV13
CDR3 length: 12
clone size: .
J gene: TRBJ2-1
CDR3 protein: CASSPPRGRQFF
CDR3 DNA: TGTGCCAGCAGCCCCCCCAGGGGGCGGCAGTTCTTC

D gene: TRBD1
V gene: TRBV19
CDR3 length: 17
clone size: .
J gene: TRBJ2-4
CDR3 protein: CASSRGQGKNAKNIQYF
CDR3 DNA: TGTGCCAGTAGTAGAGGACAGGGTAAAAATGCCAAAAACATTCAGTACTTC

D gene: .
V gene: TRBV23-1
CDR3 length: 12
clone size: .
J gene: TRBJ2-3
CDR3 protein: CARPLSGDTQYF
CDR3 DNA: TGCGCCAGACCCCTTTCAGGCGATACGCAGTATTTT

D gene: TRBD2
V gene: TRBV19
CDR3 length: 16
clone size: few
J gene: TRBJ2-1
CDR3 protein: CASSIGELAGGGEQFF
CDR3 DNA: TGTGCCAGTAGTATAGGAGAACTAGCGGGGGGTGGTGAGCAGTTCTTC

D gene: .
V gene: TRBV4-2
CDR3 length: 12
clone size: few
J gene: TRBJ2-7
CDR3 protein: CASSPGMDEQYF
CDR3 DNA: TGTGCCAGCAGCCCCGGGATGGACGAGCAGTACTTC

D gene: .
V gene: TRBV27
CDR3 length: 13
clone size: .
J gene: TRBJ1-2
CDR3 protein: CASSQGGIGGYTF
CDR3 DNA: TGTGCCAGCAGCCAAGGGGGAATTGGCGGCTACACCTTC

D gene: .
V gene: TRBV2
CDR3 length: 13
clone size: .
J gene: TRBJ1-1
CDR3 protein: CASSVTGNTEAFF
CDR3 DNA: TGTGCCAGCAGTGTGACAGGGAACACTGAAGCTTTCTTT

D gene: .
V gene: TRBV30
CDR3 length: 14
clone size: few
J gene: TRBJ1-1
CDR3 protein: CAWRVGRRRNEAFF
CDR3 DNA: TGTGCCTGGAGGGTCGGACGGAGGAGGAATGAAGCTTTCTTT

D gene: .
V gene: TRBV11-2
CDR3 length: 14
clone size: few
J gene: TRBJ2-7
CDR3 protein: CASSLDLRGGEQYF
CDR3 DNA: TGTGCCAGCAGCTTAGATCTGAGGGGGGGCGAGCAGTACTTC

D gene: TRBD2
V gene: TRBV9
CDR3 length: 15
clone size: .
J gene: TRBJ2-3
CDR3 protein: CASSVVTSGLDTQYF
CDR3 DNA: TGTGCCAGCAGCGTAGTGACTAGCGGCTTAGATACGCAGTATTTT

D gene: .
V gene: TRBV9
CDR3 length: 15
clone size: few
J gene: TRBJ2-5
CDR3 protein: CASSVVGRETETQYF
CDR3 DNA: TGTGCCAGCAGCGTAGTGGGCAGGGAAACGGAGACCCAGTACTTC

D gene: .
V gene: TRBV4-1
CDR3 length: 13
clone size: few
J gene: TRBJ1-2
CDR3 protein: CASSQSPGGVETF
CDR3 DNA: TGCGCCAGCAGCCAATCTCCGGGGGGAGTCGAAACCTTC

D gene: .
V gene: TRBV15
CDR3 length: 11
clone size: few
J gene: TRBJ2-1
CDR3 protein: CATQENNEQFF
CDR3 DNA: TGTGCCACCCAAGAGAATAATGAGCAGTTCTTC

D gene: TRBD1
V gene: TRBV4-2
CDR3 length: 14
clone size: .
J gene: TRBJ2-4
CDR3 protein: CASRQTGGANIQYF
CDR3 DNA: TGTGCCAGCAGGCAGACAGGGGGCGCGAACATTCAGTACTTC

D gene: .
V gene: TRBV12-1
CDR3 length: 14
clone size: .
J gene: TRBJ2-7
CDR3 protein: CASPGTSGTYEQYF
CDR3 DNA: TGTGCCAGCCCTGGGACTAGCGGGACCTACGAGCAGTACTTC

D gene: .
V gene: TRBV19
CDR3 length: 8
clone size: few
J gene: TRBJ1-1
CDR3 protein: CARTEAFF
CDR3 DNA: TGTGCCCGGACTGAAGCTTTCTTT

D gene: .
V gene: TRBV5-3
CDR3 length: 16
clone size: few
J gene: TRBJ1-1
CDR3 protein: CARSSKGCSRDTEAFF
CDR3 DNA: TGTGCCAGAAGCTCCAAGGGGTGTAGTAGAGACACTGAAGCTTTCTTT

D gene: .
V gene: TRBV27
CDR3 length: 14
clone size: few
J gene: TRBJ2-7
CDR3 protein: CASSPVPGVYEQYF
CDR3 DNA: TGTGCCAGCAGCCCGGTTCCAGGGGTCTACGAGCAGTACTTC

D gene: .
V gene: TRBV18
CDR3 length: 11
clone size: .
J gene: TRBJ2-1
CDR3 protein: CASSLDNEQFF
CDR3 DNA: TGTGCCAGCTCACTAGACAATGAGCAGTTCTTC

D gene: TRBD2
V gene: TRBV28
CDR3 length: 15
clone size: .
J gene: TRBJ2-7
CDR3 protein: CASSPGLAGAYEQYF
CDR3 DNA: TGTGCCAGCAGTCCCGGACTAGCGGGAGCCTACGAGCAGTACTTC

D gene: TRBD1
V gene: TRBV6-1
CDR3 length: 13
clone size: .
J gene: TRBJ2-5
CDR3 protein: CASSGQGTKTQYF
CDR3 DNA: TGTGCCAGCAGCGGACAGGGGACAAAGACCCAGTACTTC

D gene: TRBD2
V gene: TRBV29-1
CDR3 length: 14
clone size: .
J gene: TRBJ2-1
CDR3 protein: CSVERTSGVNEQFF
CDR3 DNA: TGCAGCGTTGAACGGACTAGCGGGGTTAATGAGCAGTTCTTC

D gene: .
V gene: TRBV7-9
CDR3 length: 13
clone size: few
J gene: TRBJ2-3
CDR3 protein: CATQSADTDTQYF
CDR3 DNA: TGTGCCACCCAAAGTGCGGACACAGATACGCAGTATTTT

D gene: TRBD1
V gene: TRBV30
CDR3 length: 14
clone size: .
J gene: TRBJ1-3
CDR3 protein: CAWSRGAEGNTIYF
CDR3 DNA: TGTGCCTGGTCCAGGGGGGCGGAGGGAAACACCATATATTTT

D gene: .
V gene: TRBV5-1
CDR3 length: 19
clone size: few
J gene: TRBJ1-3
CDR3 protein: CASNPPTGIILDSGNTIYF
CDR3 DNA: TGCGCCAGCAACCCCCCTACAGGGATCATCCTTGACTCTGGAAACACCATATATTTT

D gene: TRBD1
V gene: TRBV28
CDR3 length: 15
clone size: few
J gene: TRBJ2-3
CDR3 protein: CASRLPGQGADTQYF
CDR3 DNA: TGTGCCAGCAGGCTCCCGGGACAGGGTGCAGATACGCAGTATTTT

D gene: .
V gene: TRBV7-2
CDR3 length: 13
clone size: few
J gene: TRBJ1-2
CDR3 protein: CASSSGPIRGYTF
CDR3 DNA: TGTGCCAGCAGCTCGGGTCCCATTAGGGGCTACACCTTC

D gene: TRBD1
V gene: TRBV28
CDR3 length: 15
clone size: .
J gene: TRBJ1-2
CDR3 protein: CASSNTRGQGIGYTF
CDR3 DNA: TGTGCCAGCAGTAATACACGGGGACAGGGGATCGGCTACACCTTC

D gene: .
V gene: TRBV5-1
CDR3 length: 15
clone size: few
J gene: TRBJ1-2
CDR3 protein: CASSLAYTGRYGYTF
CDR3 DNA: TGCGCCAGCAGCTTGGCTTATACAGGGCGCTATGGCTACACCTTC

D gene: TRBD1
V gene: TRBV7-2
CDR3 length: 14
clone size: .
J gene: TRBJ1-5
CDR3 protein: CASSPGTGGQPQHF
CDR3 DNA: TGTGCCAGCAGCCCCGGGACAGGGGGTCAGCCCCAGCATTTT